This TCR beta chain was sequenced during a study of blood T cell repertoires in COVID-19. Study summary: Some COVID-19 samples were acute and others convalescent; all came from the United States, Italy and Spain. In each case, the material was cDNA or gDNA derived from T cells, B-cell-depleted T cells, or PBMCs.

Trimming pared 1 base from V and 4 bases from J, leaving 14 bases between. Germline CDR1 MGHDK, CDR2 SYGVNS. The CDR3 length is 16 residues. The authors' processing: Quantification of nucleated cells was approximated via reference gene primer amplification. Only in-frame clones appear in the TCRdb table, and some are missing; sequencing was by immunoSEQ multiplex PCR. D and trimming come from the DNA, and the V and J calls and clone size come from that table. The top ten hold roughly 10% of the sample, which has under 60,000 clones, about 80% seen once. The sequence was obtained from a man between 60 and 75 years old with acute or convalescent COVID-19. The specimen sequenced was peripheral blood. The V and J genes are TRBV25-1 and TRBJ2-1, with D unresolved. Here the CDR3 DNA reads TGTGCCAGCAGTGAATCCAGGCATACTCGTTACAATGAGCAGTTCTTC. The encoded protein is CASSESRHTRYNEQFF.